These 27 T cell receptor beta chains were sequenced from one sample in a study of cytotoxic CD8 clonotypes in ibrutinib-treated CLL. Assay: immunoSEQ multiplex PCR; the TCRdb copy retains only in-frame clones and omits some. This sample has 140,000 to 150,000 clones, with around 76% found just once. The sample in question was PBMCs, obtained after 24 months of ibrutinib treatment. These receptors came from a human donor with chronic lymphocytic leukemia.

The V gene is TRBV7-6, the J gene TRBJ2-7; either TRBD1 or TRBD2 may supply D (5 bases each). CDR1 SGHVS and CDR2 FNYEAQ come from the germline V gene. V was pared by 5 bases and J by 6 bases, with 26 bases between. This CDR3 comprises 17 residues. CDR3 residues: CASSPMTPTVASGEQYF. The CDR3 nucleotides are TGTGCCAGCAGCCCCATGACCCCGACAGTTGCGAGCGGCGAGCAGTACTTC.

The count of this clone is one. This chain joins TRBV7-9 and TRBJ2-3, with 8 bases identical to TRBD1. The CDR3 loop spans 15 amino acids. V lost 7 bases to trimming and J lost 1 base; unmatched junction nucleotides: 7. Germline V gene sequence: CDR1 SEHNR, CDR2 FQNEAQ (reference sequence). CDR3 DNA: TGTGCCAGCACCCTCAGGGGGCATGGCACAGATACGCAGTATTTT. Its protein product is CASTLRGHGTDTQYF.

The CDR3 reads CSARGPGGEKLFF. The CDR3 region has the DNA TGCAGCGCCCGGGGCCCGGGGGGTGAAAAACTGTTTTTT. The rearrangement links TRBV29-1 to TRBJ1-4; maybe TRBD1 (5 bases). V lost 7 bases, J lost 7 bases, and 16 bases lay in between. The CDR3 has 13 residues. Germline V gene sequence: CDR1 SQVTM, CDR2 ANQGSEA.

This clone has just a few counts. The rearrangement links TRBV7-9 to TRBJ1-2; 9 positions match TRBD1. After removal of 6 bases from V and 4 bases from J, the junction contained 6 bases not matched to a gene. Germline loops: CDR1 SEHNR, CDR2 FQNEAQ (reference sequence). This CDR3 comprises 14 residues. CDR3 residues: CASREGQGFYGYTF. The CDR3 DNA reads TGTGCCAGCAGGGAAGGACAGGGGTTCTATGGCTACACCTTC.

The chain combines TRBV4-2 with TRBJ2-7, with 8 bases aligning to TRBD2. The germline V gene encodes CDR1 LGHNA and CDR2 YNFKEQ. Trimming took 0 bases from V and 2 from J; bases not matched to a gene: 6. The CDR3 has 16 residues. In DNA form, the CDR3 reads TGTGCCAGCAGCCAAGACGGCGGGAGGTCCCCCTACGAGCAGTACTTC. This encodes CASSQDGGRSPYEQYF.

This clone was counted only a few times. The CDR3 reads CASSLGGLVTEAFF. The CDR3 DNA follows: TGTGCCAGCAGCTTAGGCGGACTGGTCACTGAAGCTTTCTTT. This chain uses TRBV13 with TRBJ1-1; no definite D call. The CDR3 totals 14 residues. Trimming pared 0 bases from V and 4 bases from J, leaving 9 bases between. Per the germline V gene, CDR1 is PRHDT and CDR2 is FYEKMQ (reference sequence).

This chain links TRBV19 with TRBJ2-5; D might be TRBD1 (5 bases). The CDR3 sequence is 14 residues long. The ends were cut back, 2 bases at V and 4 bases at J, with 11 bases in the middle. Germline V gene lookup returns CDR1 LNHDA and CDR2 SQIVND (reference sequence). DNA for the CDR3: TGTGCCAGTAGTATACAGGGTCCCCCAGAGACCCAGTACTTC. The encoded protein is CASSIQGPPETQYF.

The chain joins TRBV6-5 to TRBJ2-4; the match to TRBD1 covers 7 bases. The CDR3 sequence is 15 residues long. J gave up 1 base and V 0 bases, and 0 bases lay outside the gene matches. Germline-derived CDR1 and CDR2 are MNHEY and SVGAGI. CDR3 residues: CASSYSGQAKNIQYF. The CDR3 bases are TGTGCCAGCAGTTACTCGGGACAGGCCAAAAACATTCAGTACTTC.

This clone was seen at least ten times. The chain is built from TRBV13 and TRBJ2-2; TRBD1 agrees at 8 bases. Germline CDR1 is PRHDT and CDR2 is FYEKMQ (reference sequence). V was pared by 3 bases and J by 6 bases, with 9 bases of the junction left unmatched. There are 16 residues in the CDR3. The CDR3 DNA is TGTGCCAGCAGCTTCGGGGACAGGCTAGTCGCCGGGGAGCTGTTTTTT. It translates to CASSFGDRLVAGELFF.

The chain links TRBV5-1 to TRBJ2-5, with D possibly being TRBD2 (6 bases). Germline CDR1 SGHRS, CDR2 YFSETQ. The CDR3 covers 14 residues. V shed 0 bases and J shed 6 bases, with 12 bases lying between them. In DNA, the CDR3 is TGCGCCAGCAGCTTGGATGGTAGCGGAAAGACCCAGTACTTC. Translating gives CASSLDGSGKTQYF.

This sequence joins TRBV19 and TRBJ1-6, with 9 positions matching TRBD1. From germline, CDR1 is LNHDA and CDR2 SQIVND (reference sequence). The CDR3 spans 16 residues. The V segment lost 5 bases and the J segment 6 bases; nucleotides outside the gene matches: 8. The CDR3 DNA reads as TGTGCCAGTAGTTCACCACCGGGACAGGGTAATTCACCCCTCCACTTT. This encodes CASSSPPGQGNSPLHF.

This clone was detected only a few times. The gene calls are TRBV18 and TRBJ2-7; TRBD1 is a possible D gene (5 bases). This CDR3 region has 13 residues. The V and J ends lost 6 bases and 5 bases respectively, with 14 bases between them. Germline V gives CDR1 KGHSH, CDR2 LQKENI. The CDR3 reads CASSSRVTDEQYF. As DNA, the CDR3 is TGTGCCAGCTCTTCCAGGGTCACCGACGAGCAGTACTTC.

The chain combines TRBV6-5 with TRBJ2-7; 7 bases line up with TRBD2. This CDR3 has 15 amino acids. V shed 7 bases and J 1 base; nucleotides not matched to a gene: 10. Germline assignment: CDR1 MNHEY and CDR2 SVGAGI. In DNA, the CDR3 is TGTGCCAGCACCGGAGATTGGGGGGGATCCTACGAGCAGTACTTC. Its translation: CASTGDWGGSYEQYF.

This rearrangement joins TRBV28 to TRBJ2-7; D might be TRBD2 (6 bases). The CDR3 length is 14 residues. Germline CDR1 MDHEN, CDR2 SYDVKM. The V end lost 9 bases, the J end lost 4 bases, and 19 bases lay between the germline ends. The CDR3 spells CASQTLAGIYEQYF. In nucleotides, the CDR3 is TGTGCCAGTCAGACCCTGGCGGGGATTTACGAGCAGTACTTC.

The chain carries TRBV11-3 and TRBJ2-2, with 9 nucleotides matching TRBD1. Germline CDR1 SGHNT, CDR2 YENEEA. V was clipped by 1 base and J by 4 bases; unmatched bases: 4. The CDR3 is 16 amino acids. In DNA, the CDR3 is TGTGCCAGCAGCTTAGGGGGACAGGGATCCACCGGGGAGCTGTTTTTT. Its translation is CASSLGGQGSTGELFF. The full variable domain, completed using reference TRBV11-3 and TRBJ2-2, is EAGVVQSPRYKIIEKKQPVAFWCNPISGHNTLYWYLQNLGQGPELLIRYENEEAVDDSQLPKDRFSAERLKGVDSTLKIQPAELGDSAVYLCASSLGGQGSTGELFFGEGSRLTVL.

The chain links TRBV6-5 to TRBJ2-7, with D uncertain. This CDR3 is built from 13 residues. Trimming cost V 4 bases and J 3 bases, with 10 bases left between them. CDR1 is MNHEY, CDR2 SVGAGI, per germline. The DNA for the CDR3 is TGTGCCAGCAGTTCCCCAGCTCGCTACGAGCAGTACTTC. Residues: CASSSPARYEQYF.

The J gene is TRBJ1-5, the V gene TRBV4-1; a weak D match, TRBD1 (5 bases). The CDR3 contains 15 residues. Germline V gives CDR1 MGHRA, CDR2 YSYEKL. V lost 0 bases and J lost 7, with 13 bases in between. The CDR3 is CASSQELPGGQPQHF. Here the CDR3 DNA reads TGCGCCAGCAGCCAAGAACTCCCGGGGGGACAGCCCCAGCATTTT.

The chain carries TRBV19 and TRBJ2-5; the D gene is possibly TRBD1 (6 bases). The V end lost 7 bases, the J end lost 0 bases, and 12 bases lay between the germline ends. The CDR3 consists of 14 residues. Germline loops: CDR1 LNHDA, CDR2 SQIVND (reference sequence). Here the CDR3 DNA reads TGTGCCAGTAAAGGACAGAGCGACCAAGAGACCCAGTACTTC. As protein: CASKGQSDQETQYF.

This sequence joins TRBV29-1 and TRBJ1-1; no reliable D call. Trimming took 4 bases from V and 8 from J, leaving 8 bases between them. The CDR3 consists of 10 residues. In germline, CDR1 is SQVTM, CDR2 ANQGSEA. The CDR3 here is CSVGYPEAFF. As DNA, the CDR3 is TGCAGCGTTGGTTACCCCGAAGCTTTCTTT.

The chain employs TRBV2 and TRBJ2-7; TRBD2 agrees at 8 bases. The CDR3 has 18 residues. The germline V gene has CDR1 SNHLY and CDR2 FYNNEI. After removal of 4 bases from V and 3 bases from J, the junction contained 17 bases not matched to a gene. In DNA form, the CDR3 reads TGTGCCAGCAGTGTATTGGCCGGGTTAGCGGGGCTACACTACGAGCAGTACTTC. Translation gives CASSVLAGLAGLHYEQYF.

The chain links TRBV7-2 to TRBJ1-2, with a tentative D call TRBD1 (5 bases). V was pared by 1 base and J by 2 bases, with 14 bases between. Germline CDR1 is SGHTA and CDR2 is FQGNSA. The CDR3 sequence is 16 residues long. In DNA, the CDR3 is TGTGCCAGCAGCTTAGGTGGAGACGGGACCAACTATGGCTACACCTTC. This codes for CASSLGGDGTNYGYTF.

This clone has a handful of counts. This sequence joins TRBV30 and TRBJ1-1; D might be TRBD1 (5 bases). Trimming pared 2 bases from V and 7 bases from J, leaving 11 bases between. Per germline, CDR1 GTSNPN and CDR2 SVGIG (reference sequence). There are 12 residues in the CDR3. CDR3 coding DNA: TGTGCCTGGAGTTCCGGGGGAAATGAAGCTTTCTTT. This translates into CAWSSGGNEAFF.

This sequence joins TRBV7-9 and TRBJ2-3; 13 nucleotides line up with TRBD2. This CDR3 is 18 amino acids long. V lost 5 bases to trimming and J lost 0 bases; unmatched junction nucleotides: 8. Germline assignment: CDR1 SEHNR and CDR2 FQNEAQ (reference sequence). The CDR3 sequence is CASSPGTSGAPSTDTQYF. CDR3 bases: TGTGCCAGCAGCCCCGGGACTAGCGGGGCTCCAAGCACAGATACGCAGTATTTT.

The V gene is TRBV19, the J gene TRBJ2-1; 14 positions agree with TRBD2. V shed 3 bases and J 3 bases; nucleotides not matched to a gene: 7. CDR1 and CDR2 from the germline V gene are LNHDA and SQIVND (reference sequence). The CDR3 covers 18 residues. In DNA, the CDR3 is TGTGCCAGTAGTATGGGACTAGCGGGAGCCCCCCTCTACAATGAGCAGTTCTTC. As protein: CASSMGLAGAPLYNEQFF.

The genes are TRBV5-1 and TRBJ2-4; D is tentatively TRBD1 or TRBD2 (6 bases each). The CDR3 has 13 residues. Trimming stripped 4 bases from V and 8 bases from J, with 13 bases between. Germline V gene data show CDR1 as SGHRS and CDR2 as YFSETQ. Written as DNA, the CDR3 is TGCGCCAGCAGCGGTGAGAGGGGGGACATTCAGTACTTC. This gives the protein CASSGERGDIQYF.

The J gene is TRBJ2-2, the V gene TRBV10-2; 9 bases agree with TRBD2. There are 17 residues in the CDR3. CDR1 is WSHSY, CDR2 SAAADI, per germline. V was pared by 6 bases and J by 1 base, with 9 bases of the junction left unmatched. CDR3 bases: TGCGCCAGCAGGGCCACGACTAGCGGATGGAACACCGGGGAGCTGTTTTTT. Its translation: CASRATTSGWNTGELFF.

At least ten counts were recorded for this clone. The chain has TRBV30 and TRBJ1-2; D call uncertain. Germline CDR1 reads GTSNPN; CDR2 reads SVGIG (reference sequence). The CDR3 consists of 12 residues. Between the trimmed V and J ends, which lost 2 bases and 0 bases, there was a span of 4 bases. In DNA form, the CDR3 reads TGTGCCTGGAGTAGATCTAACTATGGCTACACCTTC. Translating it yields CAWSRSNYGYTF.